This T cell receptor beta chain originates from a study of T cells in Graves' hyperthyroidism and ophthalmopathy. The TCR beta CDR3 regions underwent amplification using RNA transcripts as the source. The primer set for the first-round RT-PCR of the TCR CDR3 was HTBI. A single record per CDR3 protein comes from TCRdb applying MiXCR to the multiplex PCR reads. The sample carries 750,000 to 900,000 distinct CDR3 sequences, about 38% recorded once. This clonotype occurred a few times. Its antigen is as yet unknown. Study-level findings and limits: Most clonotypes expanded in thyroid above 0.001 were likewise present in blood.

V was clipped by 1 base and J by 4 bases, with 10 bases between them. The CDR3 extends over 14 amino acids. Germline V gene data show CDR1 as LGHNA and CDR2 as YNFKEQ. The clonotype comes from a man aged 18 to 29 with Graves' hyperthyroidism. The genes are TRBV4-2 and TRBJ2-5; D might be TRBD2 (6 bases). Material for sequencing was blood. CDR3 nucleotide sequence: TGTGCCAGCAGCCAAGCAGTGGGGGGAGAGACCCAGTACTTC. Its protein is CASSQAVGGETQYF.